These T cell receptor beta chains were read from a single sample in a study of T cell responses to AZD1222 COVID-19 vaccine. TCRdb's table, derived via immunoSEQ multiplex PCR, lists solely in-frame clones and lacks some. This repertoire shows under 80,000 clones, roughly 84% found once; its top ten account for 21%. The source material was peripheral blood, sampled on day 0 of AZD1222 vaccination. Every receptor here comes from an adult in good health. The CDR3 runs from the conserved cysteine through the conserved F or W. The D gene is left open where the match is weak. The size field is filled for only some rows; it gives once, few, many or a size class.

d_call: -; v_call: TRBV7-2; clone_size: -; j_call: TRBJ2-7; cdr3_aa: CASSPGTQGFPYEQYF; cdr3_nt: TGTGCCAGCAGCCCGGGGACTCAGGGGTTCCCCTACGAGCAGTACTTC
d_call: -; v_call: TRBV5-8; clone_size: -; j_call: TRBJ2-1; cdr3_aa: CASSDLGAGSYNEQFF; cdr3_nt: TGTGCCAGCAGCGACTTGGGGGCAGGGTCCTACAATGAGCAGTTCTTC
d_call: TRBD2; v_call: TRBV20-1; clone_size: -; j_call: TRBJ2-3; cdr3_aa: CSASGRLAGSTDTQYF; cdr3_nt: TGCAGTGCGAGTGGTCGACTAGCGGGGTCCACAGATACGCAGTATTTT
d_call: TRBD1; v_call: TRBV5-1; clone_size: -; j_call: TRBJ1-2; cdr3_aa: CASSSRTGGIDGYTF; cdr3_nt: TGCGCCAGCAGCTCACGGACAGGGGGGATAGATGGCTACACCTTC
d_call: -; v_call: TRBV7-8; clone_size: once; j_call: TRBJ2-5; cdr3_aa: CASSLASRDGALETQYF; cdr3_nt: TGTGCCAGCAGCTTAGCCAGTCGGGATGGAGCGTTGGAGACCCAGTACTTC
d_call: TRBD1; v_call: TRBV27; clone_size: -; j_call: TRBJ2-7; cdr3_aa: CASSLRGQGYEQYF; cdr3_nt: TGTGCCAGCAGTTTAAGGGGACAGGGGTATGAGCAGTACTTC
d_call: -; v_call: TRBV24-1; clone_size: -; j_call: TRBJ2-7; cdr3_aa: CATSDSSTLAYEQYF; cdr3_nt: TGTGCCACCAGTGATTCGTCAACGCTCGCCTACGAGCAGTACTTC
d_call: -; v_call: TRBV7-9; clone_size: once; j_call: TRBJ1-5; cdr3_aa: CASSLGSGAFNQPQHF; cdr3_nt: TGTGCCAGCAGCTTGGGCTCGGGAGCTTTCAATCAGCCCCAGCATTTT
d_call: -; v_call: TRBV6-2/TRBV6-3; clone_size: -; j_call: TRBJ1-1; cdr3_aa: CASSYRTAKNTEAFF; cdr3_nt: TGTGCCAGCAGTTACCGGACAGCTAAGAACACTGAAGCTTTCTTT
d_call: TRBD1; v_call: TRBV18; clone_size: -; j_call: TRBJ1-6; cdr3_aa: CASSQDRVVSPLHF; cdr3_nt: TGTGCCAGCTCACAGGACAGGGTGGTTTCACCCCTCCACTTT
d_call: TRBD1; v_call: TRBV7-9; clone_size: -; j_call: TRBJ1-1; cdr3_aa: CASSFDRAGTEAFF; cdr3_nt: TGTGCCAGCAGCTTCGACAGGGCGGGCACTGAAGCTTTCTTT
d_call: TRBD2; v_call: TRBV6-5; clone_size: -; j_call: TRBJ2-1; cdr3_aa: CASIRAGTYNEQFF; cdr3_nt: TGTGCCAGCATTAGAGCGGGGACCTACAATGAGCAGTTCTTC
d_call: TRBD1; v_call: TRBV27; clone_size: many; j_call: TRBJ2-1; cdr3_aa: CASSLIGQGASDEQFF; cdr3_nt: TGTGCCAGCAGTTTAATCGGACAGGGGGCTTCCGATGAGCAGTTCTTC
d_call: TRBD1; v_call: TRBV7-2; clone_size: -; j_call: TRBJ1-6; cdr3_aa: CASSRDRIMGLNNSPLHF; cdr3_nt: TGTGCCAGCAGCCGGGACAGGATCATGGGGCTAAATAATTCACCCCTCCACTTT
d_call: -; v_call: TRBV3-1/TRBV3-2; clone_size: few; j_call: TRBJ2-1; cdr3_aa: CASSQFLAEQFF; cdr3_nt: TGTGCCAGCAGCCAATTTCTTGCTGAGCAGTTCTTC
d_call: -; v_call: TRBV6-1; clone_size: -; j_call: TRBJ2-7; cdr3_aa: CASSEAHSRDSYEQYF; cdr3_nt: TGTGCCAGCAGTGAAGCGCATTCCAGAGACTCCTACGAGCAGTACTTC
d_call: TRBD1; v_call: TRBV7-3; clone_size: -; j_call: TRBJ1-2; cdr3_aa: CASSLTRTGDYGYTF; cdr3_nt: TGTGCCAGCAGCTTAACGCGGACAGGGGACTATGGCTACACCTTC
d_call: TRBD1; v_call: TRBV30; clone_size: once; j_call: TRBJ1-5; cdr3_aa: CAWSRRGQGDQPQHF; cdr3_nt: TGTGCCTGGAGCCGGAGGGGACAGGGGGATCAGCCCCAGCATTTT
d_call: -; v_call: TRBV29-1; clone_size: -; j_call: TRBJ2-1; cdr3_aa: CSSLSGTTTHEQFF; cdr3_nt: TGCAGTTCTCTCTCCGGGACGACGACACATGAGCAGTTCTTC
d_call: TRBD1; v_call: TRBV28; clone_size: -; j_call: TRBJ1-5; cdr3_aa: CASRPGQGALSNQPQHF; cdr3_nt: TGTGCCAGCAGGCCGGGACAGGGGGCTCTAAGCAATCAGCCCCAGCATTTT
d_call: -; v_call: TRBV4-2; clone_size: few; j_call: TRBJ1-2; cdr3_aa: CASSQDKGTTINYGYTF; cdr3_nt: TGTGCCAGCAGCCAAGATAAAGGGACAACCATCAACTATGGCTACACCTTC
d_call: TRBD1; v_call: TRBV5-1; clone_size: many; j_call: TRBJ1-1; cdr3_aa: CASSSGWTGMNTEAFF; cdr3_nt: TGCGCCAGCAGCTCCGGGTGGACAGGTATGAACACTGAAGCTTTCTTT
d_call: -; v_call: TRBV3-1/TRBV3-2; clone_size: -; j_call: TRBJ2-2; cdr3_aa: CASSQEGSWVPNTGELFF; cdr3_nt: TGTGCCAGCAGCCAAGAGGGGTCGTGGGTACCGAACACCGGGGAGCTGTTTTTT
d_call: -; v_call: TRBV7-9; clone_size: once; j_call: TRBJ2-4; cdr3_aa: CASSYWQGSIQYF; cdr3_nt: TGTGCCAGCAGCTATTGGCAGGGCAGCATTCAGTACTTC
d_call: -; v_call: TRBV28; clone_size: -; j_call: TRBJ1-5; cdr3_aa: CASSLSVAWADSNQPQHF; cdr3_nt: TGTGCCAGCAGTTTAAGCGTGGCGTGGGCGGATAGCAATCAGCCCCAGCATTTT
d_call: TRBD1; v_call: TRBV6-5; clone_size: -; j_call: TRBJ2-7; cdr3_aa: CASRTGQGVYEQYF; cdr3_nt: TGTGCCAGCAGGACGGGACAGGGGGTCTACGAGCAGTACTTC
d_call: -; v_call: TRBV3-1/TRBV3-2; clone_size: -; j_call: TRBJ1-1; cdr3_aa: CARSRVGAQAEAFF; cdr3_nt: TGTGCCAGGTCCAGGGTGGGGGCGCAAGCTGAAGCTTTCTTT